The 11 T cell receptor beta chains given below trace back to one sample, sequenced in a study of liver allograft versus peripheral blood T cells. Study as a whole: The authors compared T cell receptor repertoires in transplanted livers with recipients' peripheral blood repertoires.

From the reads, TCRdb called clonotypes with MiXCR, one entry per CDR3 protein. Among roughly 10,000 distinct CDR3 sequences listed, about a fifth were seen once. The receptors stem from a human patient who had a liver transplant. The graft donor may account for some of the T cells.

This clonotype came up once. Just one base apart from a much larger clone, this may be a read error. The V call is TRBV24-1, the J call TRBJ2-2; weak D call: TRBD2 (5 bases). CDR3 length: 15 residues. The germline V gene has CDR1 KGHDR and CDR2 SFDVKD. The CDR3 protein is CATSGGGETTWELFF. The CDR3 DNA reads TGTGCCACCAGTGGGGGTGGGGAGACCACCTGGGAGCTGTTTTTT.

This clonotype came up a few times. The CDR3 nucleotides read TGTGCCAGCAGCTTTACAGGGGAGGGGACACCCCTCCACTTT. Residues: CASSFTGEGTPLHF. This chain links TRBV7-9 with TRBJ1-6, with 7 bases that match TRBD1. Germline CDR1 reads SEHNR; CDR2 reads FQNEAQ (reference sequence). This CDR3 has 14 amino acids. Unmatched junction bases numbered 7, after V lost 3 bases and J lost 11 bases.

The gene calls are TRBV7-9 and TRBJ1-1; D remains ambiguous. This CDR3 contains 13 residues. Looked up from germline, CDR1 is SEHNR and CDR2 is FQNEAQ (reference sequence). V was trimmed by 8 bases and J by 7 bases, leaving 17 bases between them. CDR3 DNA: TGTGCCAGCGAATCCTTGGCCGGGAATGAAGCTTTCTTT. Translated, it gives CASESLAGNEAFF.

This sequence joins TRBV7-9 and TRBJ1-2; D remains ambiguous. V gave up 7 bases and J gave up 6 bases, with 9 bases separating them. This CDR3 has 11 amino acids. The germline CDR1 and CDR2 sequences are SEHNR and FQNEAQ (reference sequence). CDR3 DNA sequence: TGTGCCAGCACCCGGGTAGATGGCTACACCTTC. Residues: CASTRVDGYTF. Filled out from reference TRBV7-9 and TRBJ1-2, the complete variable domain reads DTGVSQNPRHKITKRGQNVTFRCDPISEHNRLYWYRQTLGQGPEFLTYFQNEAQLEKSRLLSDRFSAERPKGSFSTLEIQRTEQGDSAMYLCASTRVDGYTFGSGTRLTVV.

This clonotype turned up a few times. The V and J genes are TRBV19 and TRBJ2-1, with 11 bases aligning to TRBD2. This CDR3 has 16 residues. CDR1 is LNHDA and CDR2 is SQIVND in the germline V gene (reference sequence). J was trimmed by 7 bases and V by 4 bases; bases with no gene match: 9. Here the CDR3 reads CASSKSQTSGVNEQFF. The DNA for the CDR3 is TGTGCCAGTAGTAAATCACAGACTAGCGGGGTAAATGAGCAGTTCTTC.

In this sample, this clonotype is medium-sized. The genes are TRBV6-5 and TRBJ2-1, with TRBD2 identical over 8 bases. The V segment lost 2 bases and the J segment 6 bases; nucleotides outside the gene matches: 6. The CDR3 loop spans 15 amino acids. CDR1 is MNHEY and CDR2 is SVGAGI in the germline V gene. Here the CDR3 reads CASSYTGGRGNEQFF. CDR3 sequence (DNA): TGTGCCAGCAGTTACACGGGGGGGCGGGGCAATGAGCAGTTCTTC.

The chain employs TRBV7-9 and TRBJ2-7; D is uncertain. CDR3 length equals 12 residues. Germline CDR1 and CDR2: SEHNR and FQNEAQ (reference sequence). V was clipped by 3 bases and J by 7 bases, with 10 bases between them. Here the CDR3 DNA reads TGTGCCAGCAGCTTCTCTCACGGTGAGCAGTACTTC. Its protein is CASSFSHGEQYF.

This clonotype is judged medium-sized. The chain combines TRBV6-6 with TRBJ1-1, with TRBD1 identical over 7 bases. In germline, CDR1 is MNHNY, CDR2 SVGAGI (reference sequence). There are 14 residues in the CDR3. V shed 4 bases and J 4 bases; nucleotides not matched to a gene: 6. Here the CDR3 reads CASSLTGESTEAFF. The CDR3 DNA sequence: TGTGCCAGCAGTTTAACAGGGGAATCCACTGAAGCTTTCTTT.

In the case of this clonotype: This may come from a read error, since a much larger clone is one base off. The V gene is TRBV10-3, the J gene TRBJ1-6, with D perhaps matching TRBD1 (6 bases). CDR3 length equals 18 residues. CDR1 and CDR2 from the germline V gene are ENHRY and SYGVKD. The V end was cut by 5 bases, the J end by 0 bases, with 17 bases between. CDR3 in DNA: TGTGCCATCAGTCGACAAGACAGGTCTTTCTCCTATAATTCACCCCTCCACTTT. Translated: CAISRQDRSFSYNSPLHF.

The rearrangement uses TRBV20-1 and TRBJ1-2; 8 nucleotides align to TRBD1. Germline CDR1 is DFQATT and CDR2 is SNEGSKA (reference sequence). The CDR3 length is 13 residues. Trimming removed 2 bases from V and 4 bases from J; junction bases left unmatched: 3. The CDR3, as DNA: TGCAGTGCTAGATACAGGGGGGCCTATGGCTACACCTTC. Its translation is CSARYRGAYGYTF.

This clonotype is labeled as medium-sized. The chain couples TRBV6-1 to TRBJ1-1; D is undetermined. Germline V gives CDR1 MNHNS, CDR2 SASEGT. CDR3 length: 13 amino acids. Trimming stripped 5 bases from V and 2 bases from J, with 9 bases between. The CDR3 loop reads CASSHQFNTEAFF. CDR3 in DNA: TGTGCCAGCAGTCACCAATTCAACACTGAAGCTTTCTTT.